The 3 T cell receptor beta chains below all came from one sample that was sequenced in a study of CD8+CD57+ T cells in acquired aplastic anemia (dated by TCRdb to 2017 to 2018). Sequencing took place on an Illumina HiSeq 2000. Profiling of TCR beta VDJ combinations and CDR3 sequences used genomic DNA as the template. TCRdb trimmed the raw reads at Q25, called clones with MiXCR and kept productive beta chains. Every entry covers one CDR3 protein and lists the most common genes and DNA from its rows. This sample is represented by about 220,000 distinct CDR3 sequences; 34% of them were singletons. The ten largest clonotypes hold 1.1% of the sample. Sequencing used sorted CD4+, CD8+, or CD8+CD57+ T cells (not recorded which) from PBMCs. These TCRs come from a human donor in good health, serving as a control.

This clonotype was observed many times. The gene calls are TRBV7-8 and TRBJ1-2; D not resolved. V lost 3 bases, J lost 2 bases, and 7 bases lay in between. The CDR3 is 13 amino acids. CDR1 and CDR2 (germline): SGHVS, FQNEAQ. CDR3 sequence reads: CASSFLGNYGYTF. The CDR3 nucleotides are TGTGCCAGCAGCTTTCTCGGGAACTATGGCTACACCTTC. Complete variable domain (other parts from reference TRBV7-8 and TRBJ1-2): GAGVSQSPRYKVAKRGQDVALRCDPISGHVSLFWYQQALGQGPEFLTYFQNEAQLDKSGLPSDRFFAERPEGSVSTLKIQRTQQEDSAVYLCASSFLGNYGYTFGSGTRLTVV.

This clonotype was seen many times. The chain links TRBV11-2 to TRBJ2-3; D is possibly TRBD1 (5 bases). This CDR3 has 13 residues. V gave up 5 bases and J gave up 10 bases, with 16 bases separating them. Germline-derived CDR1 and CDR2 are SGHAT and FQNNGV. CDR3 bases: TGTGCCAGCAGCGCCTTGGGGCTCGGTTCGCAGTATTTT. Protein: CASSALGLGSQYF.

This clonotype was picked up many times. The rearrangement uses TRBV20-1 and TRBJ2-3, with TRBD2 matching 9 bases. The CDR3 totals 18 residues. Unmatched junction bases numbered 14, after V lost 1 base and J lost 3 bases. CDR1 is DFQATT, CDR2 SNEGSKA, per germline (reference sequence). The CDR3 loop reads CSARAGLIAGVRTDTQYF. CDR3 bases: TGCAGTGCTAGAGCTGGGTTGATAGCGGGAGTAAGAACAGATACGCAGTATTTT.